These 32 T cell receptor beta chains originate from one sample sequenced in a study of cytomegalovirus exposure and HLA in healthy donors. The study ran its PCR with 60 Vbeta and 13 Jbeta primers. The data were produced by immunoSEQ multiplex PCR, yet TCRdb's version contains in-frame clones alone and is incomplete. The sample lists about 120,000 clones, around four fifths occurring once. The sample comprised PBMCs. Source of these receptors: a man between 35 and 55 years old in good health and CMV-seronegative.

The chain joins TRBV7-9 to TRBJ1-5, with D perhaps TRBD1 (5 bases). The CDR3 extends over 13 amino acids. V dropped 1 base and J dropped 4 bases, with 5 bases sitting between them. From germline, CDR1 is SEHNR and CDR2 FQNEAQ (reference sequence). The CDR3 DNA reads as TGTGCCAGCAGCTTAGGACAGAATCAGCCCCAGCATTTT. Protein: CASSLGQNQPQHF.

This clone was observed a handful of times. Within the sample, other DNA sequences also encode this same CDR3. V is TRBV6-5 and J is TRBJ2-7; the match to TRBD1 covers 8 bases. The V gene end was trimmed by 5 bases and the J gene end by 0 bases; junction bases not matched to a gene: 3. CDR3 length: 14 residues. CDR1 MNHEY and CDR2 SVGAGI come from the germline V gene. The CDR3 sequence: CASSPGQGSYEQYF. The CDR3, as DNA: TGTGCCAGCAGTCCCGGACAGGGCTCCTACGAGCAGTACTTC.

The chain employs TRBV29-1 and TRBJ2-2, with D possibly matching TRBD1 (6 bases). The V and J ends lost 6 bases and 2 bases respectively, with 13 bases between them. In germline, CDR1 is SQVTM, CDR2 ANQGSEA. The CDR3 length is 14 residues. CDR3 amino acids: CSVSRGDNTGELFF. CDR3 DNA sequence: TGCAGCGTCTCCAGGGGAGATAACACCGGGGAGCTGTTTTTT.

The J gene is TRBJ1-1, the V gene TRBV5-5, with D unclear. V was pared by 2 bases and J by 4 bases, with 9 bases between. The CDR3 contains 13 residues. CDR1 SGHKS and CDR2 YYEKEE come from the germline V gene (reference sequence). This CDR3 is CASSFSVGTEAFF. DNA of the CDR3: TGTGCCAGCAGCTTCTCCGTCGGCACTGAAGCTTTCTTT.

V is TRBV9 and J is TRBJ2-2, with unresolved D. Germline V gives CDR1 SGDLS, CDR2 YYNGEE. CDR3 length equals 16 residues. The germline V and J ends were trimmed by 0 bases and 4 bases, with 13 bases remaining between them. DNA for the CDR3: TGTGCCAGCAGCGTAGGGGTCCAGGTGGGCACCGGGGAGCTGTTTTTT. This encodes CASSVGVQVGTGELFF.

The gene calls are TRBV5-6 and TRBJ2-1, with D possibly matching TRBD2 (6 bases). The CDR3 is 15 amino acids. The ends were cut back, 0 bases at V and 5 bases at J, with 12 bases in the middle. Germline V gives CDR1 SGHDT, CDR2 YYEEEE. CDR3 DNA: TGTGCCAGCAGCTTGGTGGGCGGGAAAGACAATGAGCAGTTCTTC. Protein: CASSLVGGKDNEQFF.

CDR3 coding DNA: TGTGCCATCAGGGGGGTGGGGCTAGCGGGAGGCCCGATCAATGAGCAGTTCTTC. Translation gives CAIRGVGLAGGPINEQFF. The chain has TRBV10-3 and TRBJ2-1, with 11 bases matching TRBD2. Germline-derived CDR1 and CDR2 are ENHRY and SYGVKD. Trimming cost V 6 bases and J 6 bases; bases outside gene matches: 16. This CDR3 region has 18 residues.

The J gene is TRBJ1-1, the V gene TRBV14; 7 positions agree with TRBD1. The trim removed 1 base at V and 4 bases at J, leaving 0 bases unmatched. This CDR3 spans 13 amino acids. CDR1 and CDR2 (germline): SGHDN, FVKESK. The CDR3 is CASSQGQGTEAFF. CDR3 sequence (DNA): TGTGCCAGCAGCCAAGGACAGGGCACTGAAGCTTTCTTT. Full variable domain (outside the CDR3, taken from reference TRBV14 and TRBJ1-1): EAGVTQFPSHSVIEKGQTVTLRCDPISGHDNLYWYRRVMGKEIKFLLHFVKESKQDESGMPNNRFLAERTGGTYSTLKVQPAELEDSGVYFCASSQGQGTEAFFGQGTRLTVV.

The count of this clone is one. The V call is TRBV7-2, the J call TRBJ1-6; TRBD1 is a possible D gene (6 bases). Germline V gene lookup returns CDR1 SGHTA and CDR2 FQGNSA. Trimming left V 1 base short and J 8 bases short, with 15 bases between. The CDR3 is 16 residues long. The CDR3 DNA reads TGTGCCAGCAGCTTAGTCCCTCCAGGGACATATTCACCCCTCCACTTT. As protein: CASSLVPPGTYSPLHF. The full variable domain, its missing parts supplied by reference TRBV7-2 and TRBJ1-6, is GAGVSQSPSNKVTEKGKDVELRCDPISGHTALYWYRQSLGQGLEFLIYFQGNSAPDKSGLPSDRFSAERTGGSVSTLTIQRTQQEDSAVYLCASSLVPPGTYSPLHFGNGTRLTVT.

V is TRBV7-9 and J is TRBJ1-1; D unresolved. Deletions cut 2 bases from V and 8 bases from J, with 9 bases between. Germline CDR1 and CDR2: SEHNR and FQNEAQ (reference sequence). There are 12 residues in the CDR3. The CDR3 reads CASSLNQHEAFF. CDR3 coding DNA: TGTGCCAGCAGCTTAAATCAACACGAAGCTTTCTTT.

This chain uses TRBV9 with TRBJ1-5; 10 bases are shared with TRBD1. Germline loops: CDR1 SGDLS, CDR2 YYNGEE. This CDR3 spans 14 amino acids. The trim removed 3 bases at V and 4 bases at J, leaving 1 base unmatched. CDR3 sequence reads: CASSGQGANQPQHF. The CDR3 coding sequence is TGTGCCAGCAGCGGACAGGGGGCAAATCAGCCCCAGCATTTT.

This clone is a singleton in its sample. The final CDR3 position lacks the conserved phenylalanine or tryptophan, pointing to a likely read error. This chain joins TRBV7-8 and TRBJ2-7; 10 positions agree with TRBD2. The CDR3 is 14 residues long. Unmatched junction bases numbered 6, after V lost 3 bases and J lost 7 bases. Germline-derived CDR1 and CDR2 are SGHVS and FQNEAQ. The CDR3 sequence is CASSLLAGGREQYS. CDR3 DNA sequence: TGTGCCAGCAGCTTGTTAGCGGGGGGTAGGGAGCAGTACTCC.

J is TRBJ1-1 and V is TRBV28; 11 positions match TRBD1. V trimming: 5 bases; J trimming: 8 bases; junction bases outside the gene matches: 4. Looked up from germline, CDR1 is MDHEN and CDR2 is SYDVKM. The CDR3 has 13 amino acids. The DNA of the CDR3 is TGTGCCAGCAGTCCCGGGACAGGGGGGGAAGCTTTCTTT. It is translated as CASSPGTGGEAFF.

To note about this clone: This specimen includes other DNA sequences encoding the same CDR3. The chain uses TRBV18 and TRBJ1-3; 8 nucleotides align to TRBD1. The CDR3 is made up of 15 amino acids. Germline CDR1 reads KGHSH; CDR2 reads LQKENI. V lost 0 bases to trimming and J lost 2 bases; unmatched junction nucleotides: 0. This CDR3 reads CASSPPDRAGNTIYF. The CDR3 DNA is TGTGCCAGCTCACCACCGGACAGGGCTGGAAACACCATATATTTT.

V usage is TRBV2 and J usage is TRBJ1-5; D might be TRBD1 (6 bases). CDR1 SNHLY and CDR2 FYNNEI come from the germline V gene. This CDR3 contains 14 residues. The V and J ends lost 7 bases and 7 bases respectively, with 17 bases between them. The CDR3 DNA sequence: TGTGCCAGCATGAGGGAACAGGGTGGACAGCCCCAGCATTTT. It translates to CASMREQGGQPQHF.

The genes are TRBV30 and TRBJ1-5, with no clear D. Germline-derived CDR1 and CDR2 are GTSNPN and SVGIG (reference sequence). The CDR3 is made up of 15 amino acids. Trimming took 0 bases from V and 1 from J, leaving 10 bases between them. The CDR3 nucleotides read TGTGCCTGGAGTGTAGGTTCGGGGAGCAATCAGCCCCAGCATTTT. Encoded protein: CAWSVGSGSNQPQHF.

V and J are TRBV23-1 and TRBJ2-3, with D possibly matching TRBD2 (6 bases). TRBV23-1 is recorded as an ORF, its role being uncertain. This CDR3 spans 13 amino acids. Trimming removed 5 bases from V and 4 bases from J, with 10 bases in between. The CDR3 loop is CASSSGDSDTQYF. For the CDR3, the DNA is TGCGCCAGCAGTTCCGGGGACTCAGATACGCAGTATTTT.

This clone was seen more than once but under ten times. The gene calls are TRBV7-2 and TRBJ2-3; the D gene is possibly TRBD2 (6 bases). V was pared by 8 bases and J by 4 bases, with 7 bases between. The CDR3 consists of 11 residues. Germline V gene data show CDR1 as SGHTA and CDR2 as FQGNSA. CDR3: CASGGADTQYF. The CDR3 DNA is TGTGCCAGCGGCGGGGCAGATACGCAGTATTTT.

The chain uses TRBV7-9 and TRBJ2-7; 7 positions agree with TRBD1. The CDR3 runs 13 residues. The V gene end was trimmed by 10 bases and the J gene end by 4 bases; junction bases not matched to a gene: 10. Per germline, CDR1 SEHNR and CDR2 FQNEAQ (reference sequence). The CDR3 loop is CATTNRGLYEQYF. The CDR3 nucleotides read TGTGCCACCACGAACAGGGGCCTTTACGAGCAGTACTTC.

This chain uses TRBV18 with TRBJ2-5; 7 nucleotides agree with TRBD2. CDR1 KGHSH and CDR2 LQKENI come from the germline V gene. This CDR3 region has 16 residues. With 1 base clipped from V and 2 bases from J, the junction kept 7 bases outside the gene matches. CDR3 in DNA: TGTGCCAGCTCACCACTCCCATTCGGGGGGCAAGAGACCCAGTACTTC. Protein product: CASSPLPFGGQETQYF.

Concerning this clone itself: Other nucleotide sequences from this sample produce the same CDR3. The V call is TRBV30, the J call TRBJ1-5; D not certain. Per germline, CDR1 GTSNPN and CDR2 SVGIG (reference sequence). V lost 1 base, J lost 0 bases, and 4 bases lay in between. This CDR3 spans 13 amino acids. The chain's CDR3 is CAWSGGSNQPQHF. CDR3 nucleotides: TGTGCCTGGAGTGGAGGTAGCAATCAGCCCCAGCATTTT. The entire variable domain, with the rest obtained from reference TRBV30 and TRBJ1-5, is as follows: SQTIHQWPATLVQPVGSPLSLECTVEGTSNPNLYWYRQAAGRGLQLLFYSVGIGQISSEVPQNLSASRPQDRQFILSSKKLLLSDSGFYLCAWSGGSNQPQHFGDGTRLSIL.

This clone was detected a few times. V and J are TRBV28 and TRBJ1-1; D is ambiguous. Between the trimmed V and J ends, which lost 7 bases and 1 base, there was a span of 13 bases. Germline V lookup: CDR1 MDHEN, CDR2 SYDVKM. This CDR3 has 14 residues. Here the CDR3 DNA reads TGTGCCAGCAACCTACCCCCTGGGAACACTGAAGCTTTCTTT. This gives the protein CASNLPPGNTEAFF.

The chain joins TRBV6-6 to TRBJ2-2, with D possibly being TRBD2 (6 bases). With 0 bases removed from V and 5 bases from J, the gap between germline ends came to 13 bases. In germline, CDR1 is MNHNY, CDR2 SVGAGI (reference sequence). CDR3 size: 16 residues. CDR3 bases: TGTGCCAGCAGTTACTCGAGCGGGCCCACTACCGGGGAGCTGTTTTTT. It yields the protein CASSYSSGPTTGELFF.

In the case of this clone: This likely comes from a read error, as the CDR3 has no conserved phenylalanine or tryptophan at its end. The chain is built from TRBV6-4 and TRBJ1-1; D gene ambiguous. CDR1 is MRHNA, CDR2 SNTAGT, per germline. The V gene lost 6 bases and the J gene lost 0 bases, with 11 bases spanning the gap. This CDR3 spans 14 amino acids. The CDR3 region has the DNA TGTGCCAGCAGGAGAAACGGGGTGAACACTGAAGCTTTCCTT. Protein sequence: CASRRNGVNTEAFL.

The chain is built from TRBV5-8 and TRBJ2-3, with 8 bases aligning to TRBD1. Germline lookup yields CDR1 SGHTS and CDR2 YDEGEE. With 0 bases clipped from V and 4 bases from J, the junction kept 7 bases outside the gene matches. The CDR3 is made up of 16 amino acids. The CDR3 coding sequence is TGTGCCAGCAGCTTGGGGACAGGGACGAACCCAGATACGCAGTATTTT. Translation gives CASSLGTGTNPDTQYF.

The chain is built from TRBV19 and TRBJ2-7, with D tentatively TRBD1 (5 bases). The CDR3 sequence is 14 residues long. V was pared by 6 bases and J by 7 bases, with 19 bases between. The germline V gene encodes CDR1 LNHDA and CDR2 SQIVND (reference sequence). CDR3 DNA: TGTGCCAGTAGCCGTGACCCCAGGGCCGGGGAGCAGTACTTC. Amino acid sequence: CASSRDPRAGEQYF.

The rearrangement links TRBV9 to TRBJ2-5; 9 bases line up with TRBD2. The germline V gene encodes CDR1 SGDLS and CDR2 YYNGEE. Trimming took 0 bases from V and 6 from J; bases not matched to a gene: 9. The CDR3 is 16 amino acids. The DNA for the CDR3 is TGTGCCAGCAGCGTAGAATCGGGCGGGAGGGCCAAGACCCAGTACTTC. This codes for CASSVESGGRAKTQYF.

This sequence joins TRBV5-1 and TRBJ1-2; weak D call: TRBD1 (5 bases). Germline-derived CDR1 and CDR2 are SGHRS and YFSETQ. The CDR3 is made up of 13 amino acids. Trimming removed 4 bases from V and 8 bases from J, with 15 bases in between. CDR3 DNA sequence: TGCGCCAGCAGCCCCGGGGGTACTAACGGCTACACCTTC. Encoded protein: CASSPGGTNGYTF.

This sequence joins TRBV7-9 and TRBJ1-2, with 12 bases fitting TRBD1. Germline trimming cut 5 bases from V and 4 bases from J; bases unmatched to any gene: 11. The CDR3 runs to 17 residues. Per germline, CDR1 SEHNR and CDR2 FQNEAQ (reference sequence). CDR3 nucleotide sequence: TGTGCCAGCAGCATCCGGGACAGGGGGCCCCAATCCTATGGCTACACCTTC. This encodes CASSIRDRGPQSYGYTF. The variable domain in full, completed from reference TRBV7-9 and TRBJ1-2, reads DTGVSQNPRHKITKRGQNVTFRCDPISEHNRLYWYRQTLGQGPEFLTYFQNEAQLEKSRLLSDRFSAERPKGSFSTLEIQRTEQGDSAMYLCASSIRDRGPQSYGYTFGSGTRLTVV.

The rearrangement uses TRBV19 and TRBJ2-1, with 9 bases fitting TRBD2. This CDR3 contains 16 residues. After removal of 10 bases from V and 8 bases from J, the junction contained 18 bases not matched to a gene. Germline V CDR1 and CDR2: LNHDA, SQIVND (reference sequence). The CDR3 DNA follows: TGTGCCACCCGCAGAGCTAGCGGGGTTAGTATCGATGAGCAGTTCTTC. Translated: CATRRASGVSIDEQFF.

The rearrangement uses TRBV7-2 and TRBJ2-1; no firm D call. CDR3 length: 13 residues. Looked up from germline, CDR1 is SGHTA and CDR2 is FQGNSA. V was clipped by 0 bases and J by 6 bases, with 6 bases between them. CDR3 sequence: CASSLALSNEQFF. CDR3 sequence (DNA): TGTGCCAGCAGCTTAGCCCTCAGCAATGAGCAGTTCTTC.

V gene TRBV9 combines with J gene TRBJ1-1; D gene unclear. CDR3 length: 13 amino acids. In germline, CDR1 is SGDLS, CDR2 YYNGEE. Trimming shortened V by 4 bases and J by 9 bases, and 16 bases separated the two germline ends. The CDR3 reads CASSPTVGVQAFF. DNA for the CDR3: TGTGCCAGCAGCCCAACCGTCGGGGTCCAAGCTTTCTTT.